This TCR beta chain is drawn from a study of blood T cells in healthy people across ages. Primers used in a second PCR of roughly 7 to 12 cycles were a sample-barcoded 5' primer and a J-beta primer mix. TCRdb analysed the 5' RACE reads with MiXCR anew, one entry per CDR3 protein. The sample holds approximately 1.5 million distinct CDR3 sequences, roughly 32% seen once. V was pared by 5 bases and J by 5 bases, with 15 bases between. Per the germline V gene, CDR1 is MDHEN and CDR2 is SYDVKM. There are 14 residues in the CDR3. The specimen was blood. The J gene is TRBJ2-5, the V gene TRBV28, with D tentatively TRBD1 or TRBD2 (6 bases each). The TCR originated in a woman aged 30 to 39 in good health. The DNA of the CDR3 is TGTGCCAGCAGTCCACCTCGGGGGCGGGAGACCCAGTACTTC. This codes for CASSPPRGRETQYF.